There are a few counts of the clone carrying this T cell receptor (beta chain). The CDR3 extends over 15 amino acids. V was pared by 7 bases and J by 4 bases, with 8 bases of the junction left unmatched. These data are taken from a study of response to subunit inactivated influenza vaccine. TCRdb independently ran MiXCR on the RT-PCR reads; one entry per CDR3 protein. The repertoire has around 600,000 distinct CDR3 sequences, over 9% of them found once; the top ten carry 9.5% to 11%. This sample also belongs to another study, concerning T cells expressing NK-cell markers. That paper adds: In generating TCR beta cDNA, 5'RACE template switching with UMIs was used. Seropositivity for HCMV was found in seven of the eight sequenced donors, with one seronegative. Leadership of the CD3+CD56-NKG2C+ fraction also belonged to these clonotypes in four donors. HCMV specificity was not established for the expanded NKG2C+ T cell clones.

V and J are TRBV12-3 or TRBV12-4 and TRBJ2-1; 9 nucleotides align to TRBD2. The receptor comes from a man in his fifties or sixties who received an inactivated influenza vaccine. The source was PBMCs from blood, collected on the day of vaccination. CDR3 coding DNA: TGTGCCAGCACCGAAAGCGGGGGGACTTACAATGAGCAGTTCTTC. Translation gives CASTESGGTYNEQFF.